The rows below give T cell receptor beta chains drawn from one sample of a study of T cells after yellow fever vaccination. TCRdb fed the 5' RACE reads into MiXCR, producing one record per CDR3 protein. This table holds 200,000 to 250,000 distinct CDR3 sequences, approximately 3% found once. Sample: CD4+ T cells sorted from PBMCs, taken 10 days after the yellow fever booster vaccination. These receptors were taken from a man between 18 and 35 years old who received the YFV17D yellow fever vaccine. CDR3s include the opening cysteine and the closing phenylalanine or tryptophan. The D gene is left open where the match is weak. Clone sizes are given selectively: once, few, many, or a class where the clone is expanded.

v_gene	d_gene	j_gene	abundance	CDR3nt	CDR3aa
TRBV7-2	.	TRBJ1-5	.	TGTGCCAGCAGCCAGGGACCCTATAGCAATCAGCCCCAGCATTTT	CASSQGPYSNQPQHF
TRBV5-5	.	TRBJ2-2	many	TGTGCCAGCAGCTCCGGCCAAACTAACACCGGGGAGCTGTTTTTT	CASSSGQTNTGELFF
TRBV20-1	.	TRBJ2-5	many	TGCAGTGCTCCCGTGTCGGGGGCCTCCCAAGAGACCCAGTACTTC	CSAPVSGASQETQYF
TRBV19	.	TRBJ1-2	many	TGTGCCAGTAGTTCTAACGGTCGTGGTGGCTACACCTTC	CASSSNGRGGYTF
TRBV18	TRBD1	TRBJ1-6	few	TGTGCCAGCTCACCGTCCGGGACAGTCAATTCACCCCTCCACTTT	CASSPSGTVNSPLHF
TRBV4-1	.	TRBJ2-5	many	TGCGCCAGCAGCCCAGCCCCCAGAGAGACCCAGTACTTC	CASSPAPRETQYF
TRBV4-3	TRBD2	TRBJ2-3	.	TGCGCCAGCAGCCGGGGGCTAGCGGGGACTTCAGATACGCAGTATTTT	CASSRGLAGTSDTQYF
TRBV3-1	.	TRBJ2-7	many	TGTGCCAGCAGCCAAGGCCTGAGTGCGAGCTACGAGCAGTACTTC	CASSQGLSASYEQYF
TRBV9	.	TRBJ1-3	.	TGTGCCAGCAGCGCGAGGGGAGCTGGAAACACCATATATTTT	CASSARGAGNTIYF
TRBV18	TRBD2	TRBJ2-1	many	TGTGCCAGCTCACCGGGACTAGCTGGGGATGAGCAGTTCTTC	CASSPGLAGDEQFF
TRBV5-1	TRBD1	TRBJ1-2	many	TGCGCCAGCAGCCCGCCCCGACAGGGGTATGGCTACACCTTC	CASSPPRQGYGYTF
TRBV20-1	.	TRBJ1-5	many	TGCAGTGCCCTAAAAACAGGCTCCCCCCCGGATCAGCCCCAGCATTTT	CSALKTGSPPDQPQHF
TRBV5-1	.	TRBJ1-1	.	TGCGCCAGCAGCATTGGGGAGGGGCTGGAAGCTTTCTTT	CASSIGEGLEAFF
TRBV6-5	.	TRBJ2-6	few	TGTGCCAGCAGTTATCTTGCTTCTGGGGCCAACGTCCTGACTTTC	CASSYLASGANVLTF
TRBV4-2	TRBD1	TRBJ1-4	many	TGTGCCAGCAGCCAGGACAGGGGGTTTAATGAAAAACTGTTTTTT	CASSQDRGFNEKLFF
TRBV4-1	TRBD2	TRBJ2-4	many	TGCGCCAGCAGCCAAGAAACACAGCGGGGGCCCCGGGTCCTAGTCAAAAACATTCAGTACTTC	CASSQETQRGPRVLVKNIQYF
TRBV5-1	TRBD1	TRBJ2-1	few	TGCGCCAGCAGCTTGATCCCGACAGGGGGAGCCGACAATGAGCAGTTCTTC	CASSLIPTGGADNEQFF
TRBV20-1	.	TRBJ2-3	many	TGCAGTGCTAGAGATTTGCAGGGGCCCACAGATACGCAGTATTTT	CSARDLQGPTDTQYF
TRBV7-9	.	TRBJ1-2	many	TGTGCCAGCAGCTCGGGACGGGACTATGGCTACACCTTC	CASSSGRDYGYTF
TRBV7-9	.	TRBJ1-6	.	TGTGCCAGCAGCCTTCTGGGGGGGCGAAGAGTTTCACCCCTCCACTTT	CASSLLGGRRVSPLHF
TRBV7-2	TRBD1	TRBJ1-3	.	TGTGCCAGCAGCTTCCGGGACAGGGGAAACACCATATATTTT	CASSFRDRGNTIYF
TRBV4-3	TRBD1	TRBJ1-3	many	TGCGCCAGCAGCAAAGGGACAGACTCTGGAAACACCATATATTTT	CASSKGTDSGNTIYF
TRBV6-1	.	TRBJ1-3	few	TGTGCCAGCTTTGAACTCTCTGGAAACACCATATATTTT	CASFELSGNTIYF
TRBV6-5	.	TRBJ2-5	few	TGTGCCAGTTCAGATTCCGACCAAGAGACCCAGTACTTC	CASSDSDQETQYF
TRBV19	.	TRBJ1-4	many	TGTGCCAGTAGTAACCGGCTGGAAACTAATGAAAAACTGTTTTTT	CASSNRLETNEKLFF
TRBV3-1	TRBD1	TRBJ1-3	.	TGTGCCAGCAGCCAAGATACAGGGGCCTCTGGAAACACCATATATTTT	CASSQDTGASGNTIYF
TRBV7-2	.	TRBJ2-4	many	TGTGCCAGCAGCTTACAACCCTTTTTAGCCAAAAACATTCAGTACTTC	CASSLQPFLAKNIQYF
TRBV20-1	.	TRBJ1-6	few	TGCAGTGCTAGAGCGCAGGTTTATAATTCACCCCTCCACTTT	CSARAQVYNSPLHF
TRBV5-4	.	TRBJ2-4	many	TGTGCCAGCAGCTTTTTGGCCAAAAACATTCAGTACTTC	CASSFLAKNIQYF